This T cell receptor beta chain stems from a study of identical twins (TCRdb year 2016). Background on the whole study: TCR alpha and beta repertoires from monozygotic twins, unrelated adults of various ages and cord blood were deep-sequenced to test whether fetal clonotypes persist. Replicate twin experiments were performed at different times using different library preparation protocols to rule out contamination.

The germline V gene sets CDR1 to SGHAT and CDR2 to FQNNGV. From V the trimming removes 4 bases and from J it removes 6 bases, while the gene matches leave 5 bases of the junction unaccounted for. The CDR3, cysteine through phenylalanine, is 15 amino acids long. CDR3 DNA only is kept here, 45 bases in frame from base 1. The study at large found these results: Because the same donors could not be followed over many years, the conclusions depended on cross-sectional statistical analysis. Compared with coincidental sharing between unrelated individuals, out-of-frame TCR alpha sequences shared between twins had an excess of sequences with low generation probability. Invariant T cells such as MAIT and iNKT could partly confound zero-insertion analyses, although diverse VJ usage argued against such confounding for most clonotypes. Recombination models systematically underestimated out-of-frame TCR alpha sharing in monozygotic twins but agreed with sharing between unrelated individuals. A weaker excess of twin sharing was found in beta out-of-frame sequences because the signal-to-noise ratio was lowered by fewer shared sequences. Abundant cord blood beta clonotypes had fewer insertions, young adult naive repertoires showed a similar but weaker trend, and memory repertoires showed no such trend.

Turning to this clonotype: What antigen it recognizes has not been identified. No much larger clone is present one base from it, and per-base qualities are unavailable.

The receptor library was made with 5' RACE. Sequencing instrument: Illumina HiSeq 2000. Template switching added a universal primer binding site, and the final cDNA carried a unique molecular identifier that allowed TCR cDNA molecules to be counted accurately. Specific primers in the conserved constant-segment region were used to synthesize first-strand cDNA for the TCR alpha and beta chains. To control for contamination, every cDNA library was double barcoded, receiving both a SMART-Mk sample barcode and Illumina barcodes. TruSeq adapter sequences and Illumina sample barcodes were added in two successive PCR steps. The Illumina HiSeq platform was used with custom primers to sequence TCR alpha and beta cDNA libraries. The original pipeline was this. Unique molecular identifiers were extracted from raw reads with MiGEC, and CDR3 positions were determined with MiXCR. For each individual, recombination models were inferred using an EM algorithm with the repgenHMM and IGoR tools. Shared clonotypes were analyzed with the tcR package in R, and sharing was normalized by the product of cloneset sizes. Out-of-frame nonproductive sequences were analyzed to study raw recombination free of thymic and clonal selection effects. TCRdb reran the public reads through fastp at Q25 and MiXCR, keeping productive beta chains. Identical CDR3 protein sequences are pooled into one entry, listed with their most common genes and DNA. The authors' filters were not applied to this entry. The sample includes under 900,000 distinct CDR3 sequences, with about 12% observed a single time. The top ten hold about 1.6% of the sample.

Only healthy Caucasian donors were included. Three pairs of female monozygotic twins, all aged roughly 18 to 29 years, made up the twin cohort. Peripheral blood mononuclear cells were used as the source from which RNA for TCR libraries was isolated. These same data were also listed under a study on yellow fever vaccine responses in identical twins. The second paper further reports: The authors reported that the T cell response to vaccination in identical twins appeared partly convergent and partly personalized. In the study, vaccine-responding T cell clones were precisely tracked in identical twins.

The material sequenced was PBMCs. This chain joins TRBV11-2 to TRBJ2-1; TRBD2 matches 11 bases in the middle. This receptor was taken from a woman under 30 in good health. Here is the DNA: TGTGCCAGCAGCTCGCTAGCGGGAGGCTTCAATGAGCAGTTCTTC. Translated, it reads CASSSLAGGFNEQFF. Reference TRBV11-2 and TRBJ2-1 proteins supply the regions before and after the CDR3; the full variable domain is: EAGVAQSPRYKIIEKRQSVAFWCNPISGHATLYWYQQILGQGPKLLIQFQNNGVVDDSQLPKDRFSAERLKGVDSTLKIQPAKLEDSAVYLCASSSLAGGFNEQFFGPGTRLTVL.